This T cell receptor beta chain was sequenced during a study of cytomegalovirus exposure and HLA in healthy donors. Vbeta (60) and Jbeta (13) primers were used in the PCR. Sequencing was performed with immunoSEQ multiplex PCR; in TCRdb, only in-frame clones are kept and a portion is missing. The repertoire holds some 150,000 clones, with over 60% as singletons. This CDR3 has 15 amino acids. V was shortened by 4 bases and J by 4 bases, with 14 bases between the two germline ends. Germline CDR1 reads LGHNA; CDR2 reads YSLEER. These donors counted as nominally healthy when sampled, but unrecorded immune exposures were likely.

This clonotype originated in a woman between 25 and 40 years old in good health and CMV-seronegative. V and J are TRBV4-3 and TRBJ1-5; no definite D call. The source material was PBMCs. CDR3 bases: TGCGCCAGCAGCCCCCGGACTGCTGAAAATCAGCCCCAGCATTTT. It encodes CASSPRTAENQPQHF.